This entry is about one T cell receptor beta chain. Its target is not known. The CDR3 covers 12 residues. With 1 base removed from V and 8 bases from J, the gap between germline ends came to 8 bases. CDR1 GTSNPN and CDR2 SVGIG come from the germline V gene (reference sequence). This sample was taken from a study of immune evolution from preneoplasia to lung adenocarcinoma. Study conclusions and caveats: Top clone share appeared to fall from AAH through AIS, MIA, adenocarcinoma.

Sequencing used immunoSEQ multiplex PCR; TCRdb keeps in-frame clones, though not all of them. The sample includes around 39,000 clones, 60% to 75% of them seen just once. This receptor was obtained from a person in their sixties with lung adenocarcinoma. Sequencing was performed on FFPE invasive lung adenocarcinoma tissue. The genes are TRBV30 and TRBJ1-4; no reliable D call. CDR3 protein: CAWSGRREKLFF. The DNA for the CDR3 is TGTGCCTGGAGTGGGAGGAGGGAAAAACTGTTTTTT.